This paragraph covers one TCR beta chain sequence. This entry comes from a study of OX40 agonist ivuxolimab in advanced cancers. Turning to the study itself: It was permissible to have had prior anti-PD-1, anti-PD-L1 or anti-CTLA-4 therapy, and under 45% had some.

The CDR3 runs 15 residues. The ends lost 8 bases at V and 4 bases at J; junction bases unmatched: 9. Germline CDR1 SEHNR, CDR2 FQNEAQ (reference sequence). Sequencing was performed with immunoSEQ multiplex PCR; in TCRdb, only in-frame clones are kept and a portion is missing. The table lists some 15,000 clones, roughly 82% of them singletons. The chain uses TRBV7-9 and TRBJ2-5; 11 nucleotides agree with TRBD2. This TCR was sampled from an adult with an advanced solid tumor such as melanoma, head and neck, liver or kidney cancer. This specimen was CD4+ or CD8+ T cells sorted from blood, taken in a trial of the OX40 agonist ivuxolimab. CDR3: CASQPGLAGGETQYF. As DNA, the CDR3 is TGTGCCAGCCAACCGGGGCTAGCGGGAGGAGAGACCCAGTACTTC.